This TCR beta chain was sequenced during a study of cytomegalovirus exposure and HLA in healthy donors. General observations from the study: Earlier analysis found most TCR beta V segments productive about 90% or about 30% of the time.

It was with 60 Vbeta and 13 Jbeta primers that the PCR ran. Sequenced by immunoSEQ multiplex PCR; TCRdb stores in-frame clones only, minus some. This sample has about 160,000 clones, with approximately 78% found just once. Looked up from germline, CDR1 is LNHNV and CDR2 is YYDKDF (reference sequence). The CDR3 runs to 14 residues. Between the trimmed V and J ends, which lost 5 bases and 2 bases, there was a span of 13 bases. Points on this clone: The target antigen is unknown.

The V and J genes are TRBV15 and TRBJ2-7; D perhaps matches TRBD1 (6 bases). This receptor was identified in a girl aged 2-10 years in good health and CMV-seropositive. The sequencing input was PBMCs. The CDR3 loop is CATSLRGWPYEQYF. In DNA form, the CDR3 reads TGTGCCACCAGCCTAAGGGGGTGGCCCTACGAGCAGTACTTC.